This T cell receptor (beta chain) originates from a study of beta chain features in type 1 diabetes. The study's findings and limits: Diminished insertions and augmented deletions at VDJ junctions characterized type 1 diabetes patients. In all four CD4+ subsets, TCRB CDR3 length was significantly, moderately reduced in type 1 diabetes.

The authors reverse transcribed all of the isolated RNA, so sequencing captured expressed TCRB transcripts. Sequencing was performed with immunoSEQ multiplex PCR; in TCRdb, only in-frame clones are kept and a portion is missing. Among 53,000 or so clones listed, about three fifths were seen once. As regards this clone: The antigen remains undetermined. The sample contains more than one DNA sequence encoding this CDR3.

The sequencing input was stem cell memory CD4+ T cells from blood. The TCR was taken from a woman aged 25 to 45 with type 1 diabetes.

CDR3 DNA: TGCGCCAGCAGCTTGGCGGGAGGGACAGATACGCAGTATTTT. It is translated as CASSLAGGTDTQYF. This chain uses TRBV5-1 with TRBJ2-3; 8 bases fit TRBD2. V gave up 0 bases and J gave up 3 bases; unmatched junction bases: 0. Looked up from germline, CDR1 is SGHRS and CDR2 is YFSETQ. This CDR3 is 14 amino acids long. Full variable domain (rest looked up from reference TRBV5-1 and TRBJ2-3): KAGVTQTPRYLIKTRGQQVTLSCSPISGHRSVSWYQQTPGQGLQFLFEYFSETQRNKGNFPGRFSGRQFSNSRSEMNVSTLELGDSALYLCASSLAGGTDTQYFGPGTRLTVL.